This T cell receptor (beta chain) was observed in a study of PD-1 blockade in classical Hodgkin lymphoma. Study findings and constraints: The study found complete responders had baseline diversity similar to newly diagnosed patients. Compared with healthy donors, newly diagnosed patients reportedly showed lower baseline TCR diversity.

Sequencing used immunoSEQ multiplex PCR; TCRdb keeps in-frame clones, though not all of them. The table records some 52,000 clones, about 89% of them present only once. With regard to this clone: Its antigen remains unknown.

Described time point: cycle 4 day 1 (C4D1), after more than five weeks of nivolumab. Every single patient, without exception, relapsed after autologous stem cell transplantation, and brentuximab vedotin exposure varied. Looked up from germline, CDR1 is SNHLY and CDR2 is FYNNEI. Trimming pared 3 bases from V and 3 bases from J, leaving 6 bases between. This CDR3 comprises 12 residues. The chain joins TRBV2 to TRBJ2-7; D is unclear. This TCR was sampled from a human donor with classical Hodgkin lymphoma. Sample: peripheral blood mononuclear cells (PBMCs), taken before the fourth cycle of nivolumab. This CDR3 reads CASSDSFYEQYF. CDR3 nucleotide sequence: TGTGCCAGCAGTGACAGTTTCTACGAGCAGTACTTC.